This T cell receptor beta chain is drawn from a study of shared clonotypes between healthy human individuals. Measured with immunoSEQ multiplex PCR; TCRdb has only the in-frame clones, and not every one. The sample has more than 200,000 clones, about 65% seen once; the top ten hold 11%. The CDR3 extends over 14 amino acids. Trimming cost V 3 bases and J 7 bases, with 15 bases left between them. Looked up from germline, CDR1 is SEHNR and CDR2 is FQNEAQ (reference sequence). The sequenced material came from memory CD4+ T cells sorted from blood. Subset noted: CD45RA-negative fraction. This receptor was identified in a man aged 30-40 years in good health. The J gene is TRBJ1-1, the V gene TRBV7-9, with unresolved D. DNA of the CDR3: TGTGCCAGCAGCTTCAGTAGACGGGAAGATGAAGCTTTCTTT. Encoded protein: CASSFSRREDEAFF.